Presented here are 29 T cell receptor beta chains from one specimen sequenced in a study of shared T cell receptors in the human thymus. Profiling relied on immunoSEQ multiplex PCR, and the TCRdb table lists in-frame clones only, not all of them. The table includes hundreds of thousands of clones, approximately 78% detected once. This sample also appeared in a second study, on human thymus T cells.

The sequenced sample consisted of thymocytes. The receptor source for this set is a boy under two years old with a congenital heart defect.

The chain has TRBV10-3 and TRBJ2-7; D unclear. V was clipped by 6 bases and J by 4 bases, with 7 bases between them. This CDR3 region has 11 residues. Germline CDR1 is ENHRY and CDR2 is SYGVKD. For the CDR3, the DNA is TGTGCCATCAGAGACTCGTACGAGCAGTACTTC. It codes for CAIRDSYEQYF.

The genes are TRBV25-1 and TRBJ2-5; 15 bases match TRBD2. J lost 5 bases, V lost 4 bases, and 5 bases had no gene match. Germline lookup yields CDR1 MGHDK and CDR2 SYGVNS. The CDR3 has 16 residues. CDR3 amino acids: CASSGTSGRAQETQYF. In DNA, the CDR3 is TGTGCCAGCAGTGGGACTAGCGGGAGGGCCCAGGAGACCCAGTACTTC.

The chain combines TRBV11-2 with TRBJ2-7, with a tentative D call TRBD1 (6 bases). Looked up from germline, CDR1 is SGHAT and CDR2 is FQNNGV. V was pared by 0 bases and J by 2 bases, with 17 bases between. There are 17 residues in the CDR3. The DNA of the CDR3 is TGTGCCAGCAGCTTAGATCTAAGGGCAGGGGACACCTACGAGCAGTACTTC. Translating gives CASSLDLRAGDTYEQYF.

This sequence joins TRBV28 and TRBJ2-7; TRBD1 matches 8 bases. Trimming at V came to 8 bases and at J to 7 bases, leaving 16 bases not matched to a gene. The V gene's germline CDR1 is MDHEN and CDR2 SYDVKM. The CDR3 is 15 residues long. The CDR3 sequence: CASGRTGPSSREQYF. Here the CDR3 DNA reads TGTGCCAGCGGCCGGACAGGGCCCTCTTCTCGGGAGCAGTACTTC. Full variable domain (missing parts from reference TRBV28 and TRBJ2-7): DVKVTQSSRYLVKRTGEKVFLECVQDMDHENMFWYRQDPGLGLRLIYFSYDVKMKEKGDIPEGYSVSREKKERFSLILESASTNQTSMYLCASGRTGPSSREQYFGPGTRLTVT.

This clone has a handful of counts. This chain connects TRBV21-1 to TRBJ2-5; the D segment call TRBD2 is taken from the table without a DNA check. TRBV21-1 is described as a pseudogene. The CDR3 extends over 16 amino acids. The CDR3 spells CASSKTPEPRQTTQYF. CDR3 in DNA: TGTGCCAGCAGCAAAACCCCCGAACCGCGGCAGACCACCCAGTACTTC.

This chain uses TRBV29-1 with TRBJ2-3; tentative D call: TRBD1 (6 bases). CDR3 size: 14 residues. The V gene's germline CDR1 is SQVTM and CDR2 ANQGSEA. Trimming shortened V by 6 bases and J by 1 base, and 14 bases separated the two germline ends. The CDR3 sequence is CSVDPRGGTDTQYF. The CDR3 DNA is TGCAGCGTAGACCCCAGGGGTGGCACAGATACGCAGTATTTT.

CDR3 bases: TGTGCCAGCTCCCCCGGGACAGGGGACACAGATACGCAGTATTTT. Its translation is CASSPGTGDTDTQYF. The chain has TRBV18 and TRBJ2-3; 10 bases map to TRBD1. The CDR3 spans 15 residues. Germline CDR1 is KGHSH and CDR2 is LQKENI. Trimming cost V 6 bases and J 2 bases; bases outside gene matches: 5.

The J gene is TRBJ2-7, the V gene TRBV28; 12 nucleotides match TRBD2. Trimming took 6 bases from V and 5 from J; bases not matched to a gene: 17. The CDR3 consists of 18 residues. CDR1 is MDHEN and CDR2 is SYDVKM in the germline V gene. CDR3 region: CASRDCRGLAGGPNEQYF. The CDR3 nucleotides read TGTGCCAGCAGGGACTGCCGGGGGCTAGCGGGAGGGCCGAACGAGCAGTACTTC. Based on the CDR3 plus reference TRBV28 and TRBJ2-7, the full variable domain is DVKVTQSSRYLVKRTGEKVFLECVQDMDHENMFWYRQDPGLGLRLIYFSYDVKMKEKGDIPEGYSVSREKKERFSLILESASTNQTSMYLCASRDCRGLAGGPNEQYFGPGTRLTVT.

The chain recombines TRBV11-2 with TRBJ2-4; TRBD2 is a possible D gene (7 bases). V dropped 1 base and J dropped 0 bases, with 10 bases sitting between them. This CDR3 contains 16 residues. Germline CDR1 SGHAT, CDR2 FQNNGV. The CDR3 spells CASSLVRGLAKNIQYF. CDR3 sequence (DNA): TGTGCCAGCAGCTTAGTGCGGGGGCTAGCCAAAAACATTCAGTACTTC.

Note on this clone: This sample includes further DNA sequences coding for the same CDR3. The V call is TRBV7-8, the J call TRBJ2-7; no clear D. The CDR3 is 13 residues long. Germline V gives CDR1 SGHVS, CDR2 FQNEAQ. V lost 0 bases and J 2 bases, leaving 5 bases between the germline ends. For the CDR3, the DNA is TGTGCCAGCAGCTTAGCAGAGACCTACGAGCAGTACTTC. This sequence encodes CASSLAETYEQYF.

V usage is TRBV29-1 and J usage is TRBJ1-1; D is undetermined. This CDR3 contains 13 residues. CDR1 SQVTM and CDR2 ANQGSEA come from the germline V gene. V was clipped by 4 bases and J by 1 base, with 10 bases between them. The CDR3 sequence: CSVGPQENTEAFF. CDR3 bases: TGCAGCGTTGGCCCCCAGGAGAACACTGAAGCTTTCTTT.

The table lists this clone with a count of one. The chain uses TRBV6-6 and TRBJ1-2; D gene uncertain. V lost 6 bases and J lost 4, with 12 bases in between. Germline-derived CDR1 and CDR2 are MNHNY and SVGAGI (reference sequence). This CDR3 comprises 13 residues. The CDR3 sequence is CASSGLNSYGYTF. The CDR3 DNA sequence: TGTGCCAGCAGCGGACTGAATTCCTATGGCTACACCTTC.

This clone occurred once. The rearrangement uses TRBV7-9 and TRBJ2-2; D may be TRBD1 (5 bases). Germline V gene sequence: CDR1 SEHNR, CDR2 FQNEAQ (reference sequence). Trimming removed 5 bases from V and 6 bases from J, with 10 bases in between. This CDR3 has 13 amino acids. In DNA, the CDR3 is TGTGCCAGCAGCACAGGCGTTCCCGGGGAGCTGTTTTTT. Amino acids: CASSTGVPGELFF.

V gene TRBV27 combines with J gene TRBJ2-1; 9 bases are shared with TRBD2. Germline V CDR1 and CDR2: MNHEY, SMNVEV (reference sequence). The CDR3 runs 15 residues. The trim removed 3 bases at V and 3 bases at J, leaving 3 bases unmatched. The CDR3: CASSFSGRFYNEQFF. Here the CDR3 DNA reads TGTGCCAGCAGTTTCAGCGGGAGGTTCTACAATGAGCAGTTCTTC.

A word on this clone: This specimen includes other DNA sequences encoding the same CDR3. This sequence joins TRBV29-1 and TRBJ2-5; TRBD1 might be the D (5 bases). In germline, CDR1 is SQVTM, CDR2 ANQGSEA. V was cut by 1 base and J by 5 bases, with 8 bases left in between. CDR3 size: 12 residues. Here the CDR3 reads CSVEAGRETQYF. CDR3 coding DNA: TGCAGCGTTGAAGCAGGGCGGGAGACCCAGTACTTC.

The chain carries TRBV4-2 and TRBJ2-4, with no clear D. Germline CDR1 reads LGHNA; CDR2 reads YNFKEQ. V was pared by 0 bases and J by 0 bases, with 9 bases between. The CDR3 covers 16 residues. CDR3 in amino acids: CASSQDGELAKNIQYF. CDR3 DNA sequence: TGTGCCAGCAGCCAAGATGGAGAGCTAGCCAAAAACATTCAGTACTTC.

This clone was counted a single time. The chain carries TRBV12-5 and TRBJ1-1; 7 nucleotides align to TRBD1. J was trimmed by 0 bases and V by 5 bases; bases with no gene match: 6. The length of the CDR3 is 15 residues. The germline gives CDR1 LGHNT, CDR2 FRNRAP. CDR3 nucleotide sequence: TGTGCTAGTGGTCCGGACAGGAGAGTGAACACTGAAGCTTTCTTT. Its translation is CASGPDRRVNTEAFF.

This chain uses TRBV6-5 with TRBJ2-7; D remains ambiguous. There are 13 residues in the CDR3. V lost 2 bases and J 7 bases, leaving 12 bases between the germline ends. Germline loops: CDR1 MNHEY, CDR2 SVGAGI. CDR3 loop: CASSYGRVDEQYF. The DNA of the CDR3 is TGTGCCAGCAGTTACGGCCGGGTGGATGAGCAGTACTTC.

The chain recombines TRBV6-5 with TRBJ2-7, with 7 bases that match TRBD1. Losses at the gene ends were 4 bases for V and 9 bases for J; bases not matched to a gene: 15. The CDR3 totals 15 residues. Per the germline V gene, CDR1 is MNHEY and CDR2 is SVGAGI. CDR3 sequence (DNA): TGTGCCAGCAGTTCCGACAGGGCCCAGGCTTATAGGCAGTACTTC. Translated: CASSSDRAQAYRQYF.

The chain links TRBV19 to TRBJ2-3; 9 positions agree with TRBD2. J was trimmed by 0 bases and V by 5 bases; bases with no gene match: 6. The CDR3 has 16 residues. CDR1 and CDR2 from the germline V gene are LNHDA and SQIVND (reference sequence). CDR3 in DNA: TGTGCCAGTAGTGCCTTAGCGGGAGAAAGCACAGATACGCAGTATTTT. Translated: CASSALAGESTDTQYF.

The chain employs TRBV19 and TRBJ1-4, with D unresolved. The CDR3 runs 15 residues. Trimming removed 3 bases at V and 8 bases at J, with 16 bases between. Germline-derived CDR1 and CDR2 are LNHDA and SQIVND (reference sequence). CDR3 nucleotide sequence: TGTGCCAGTAGTATGCTCGGCGGGGATGAGGAAAAACTGTTTTTT. Its protein product is CASSMLGGDEEKLFF.

The rearrangement joins TRBV14 to TRBJ2-7; 7 bases agree with TRBD1. V lost 0 bases to trimming and J lost 2 bases; unmatched junction nucleotides: 7. In germline, CDR1 is SGHDN, CDR2 FVKESK. This CDR3 is 16 amino acids long. CDR3 sequence (DNA): TGTGCCAGCAGCCAAGAACAGGGGAACCCTCCCTACGAGCAGTACTTC. It specifies CASSQEQGNPPYEQYF.

The rearrangement joins TRBV7-9 to TRBJ1-4; possible D gene TRBD1, 6 bases. The V and J ends lost 5 bases and 0 bases respectively, with 19 bases between them. CDR3 length: 18 amino acids. Germline V gives CDR1 SEHNR, CDR2 FQNEAQ (reference sequence). This CDR3 reads CASSPRGGPPATNEKLFF. CDR3 sequence (DNA): TGTGCCAGCAGCCCCAGGGGAGGGCCCCCCGCAACTAATGAAAAACTGTTTTTT.

The rearrangement links TRBV28 to TRBJ1-2; TRBD1 agrees at 7 bases. CDR1 MDHEN and CDR2 SYDVKM come from the germline V gene. V lost 2 bases to trimming and J lost 7 bases; unmatched junction nucleotides: 4. This CDR3 is 13 amino acids long. The CDR3 loop is CASSLRGPFGYTF. CDR3 sequence (DNA): TGTGCCAGCAGTTTAAGGGGGCCCTTTGGCTACACCTTC.

V and J are TRBV9 and TRBJ2-7, with D possibly matching TRBD1 (6 bases). CDR1 is SGDLS and CDR2 is YYNGEE in the germline V gene. The CDR3 consists of 15 residues. Between the trimmed V and J ends, which lost 3 bases and 0 bases, there was a span of 13 bases. CDR3 sequence: CASSEGTYSSYEQYF. CDR3 nucleotide sequence: TGTGCCAGCAGCGAGGGGACATACAGCTCCTACGAGCAGTACTTC.

As concerns this clone: The junction shows a germline mismatch at one end, possibly a read error. The chain couples TRBV11-3 to TRBJ1-2; D is ambiguous. This CDR3 comprises 11 residues. Germline CDR1 SGHNT, CDR2 YENEEA. This CDR3 is CASSDKYGYPF. The DNA of the CDR3 is TGTGCCAGCAGCGACAAATATGGCTACCCCTTC.

This clone has just a few counts. V usage is TRBV28 and J usage is TRBJ2-7, with 7 positions matching TRBD1. This CDR3 is built from 14 residues. From germline, CDR1 is MDHEN and CDR2 SYDVKM. The J segment lost 2 bases and the V segment lost 7 bases, leaving 8 bases of the junction unmatched. This chain's CDR3 is CASTPDRLTYEQYF. Written as DNA, the CDR3 is TGTGCCAGCACCCCGGACAGGCTTACCTACGAGCAGTACTTC.

The gene calls are TRBV2 and TRBJ2-3, with TRBD1 matching over 9 bases. The CDR3 has 14 amino acids. With 8 bases clipped from V and 5 bases from J, the junction kept 8 bases outside the gene matches. Germline CDR1 SNHLY, CDR2 FYNNEI. The CDR3 sequence is CASLPGQGGDTQYF. As DNA, the CDR3 is TGTGCCAGCCTTCCGGGACAGGGAGGAGATACGCAGTATTTT.

This sequence joins TRBV7-2 and TRBJ2-2; 9 bases are a match to TRBD1. The trim removed 5 bases at V and 4 bases at J, leaving 11 bases unmatched. The CDR3 totals 17 residues. Per germline, CDR1 SGHTA and CDR2 FQGNSA. CDR3 nucleotides: TGTGCCAGCAGCCCCATTGGCGGGACAGGGTTCACCGGGGAGCTGTTTTTT. Protein product: CASSPIGGTGFTGELFF.